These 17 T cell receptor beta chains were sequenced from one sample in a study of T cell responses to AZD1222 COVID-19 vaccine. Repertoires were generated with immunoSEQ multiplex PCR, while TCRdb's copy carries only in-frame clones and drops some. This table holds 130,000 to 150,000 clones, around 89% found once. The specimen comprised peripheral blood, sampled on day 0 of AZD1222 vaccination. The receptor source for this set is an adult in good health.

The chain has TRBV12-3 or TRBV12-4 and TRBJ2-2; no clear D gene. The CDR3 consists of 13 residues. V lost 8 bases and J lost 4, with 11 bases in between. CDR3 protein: CASGRRTTGELFF. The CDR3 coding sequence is TGTGCCAGCGGAAGACGGACCACCGGGGAGCTGTTTTTT.

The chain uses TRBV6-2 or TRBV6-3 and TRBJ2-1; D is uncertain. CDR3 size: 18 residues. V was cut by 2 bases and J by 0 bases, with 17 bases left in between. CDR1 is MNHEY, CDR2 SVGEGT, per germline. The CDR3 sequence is CASSYRVGWQNSYNEQFF. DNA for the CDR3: TGTGCCAGCAGTTACCGTGTGGGGTGGCAAAACTCCTACAATGAGCAGTTCTTC.

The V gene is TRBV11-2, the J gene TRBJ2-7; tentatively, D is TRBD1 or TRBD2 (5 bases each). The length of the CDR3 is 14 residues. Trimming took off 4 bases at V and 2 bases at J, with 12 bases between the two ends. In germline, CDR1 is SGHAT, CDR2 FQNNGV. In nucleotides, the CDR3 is TGTGCCAGCAGCTCCCTCGTGGGACCCTACGAGCAGTACTTC. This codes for CASSSLVGPYEQYF.

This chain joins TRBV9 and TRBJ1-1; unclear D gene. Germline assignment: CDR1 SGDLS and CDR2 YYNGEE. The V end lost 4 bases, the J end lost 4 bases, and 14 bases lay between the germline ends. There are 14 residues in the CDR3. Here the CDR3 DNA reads TGTGCCAGCAGCAAGGACGCCAGTGTCACTGAAGCTTTCTTT. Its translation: CASSKDASVTEAFF.

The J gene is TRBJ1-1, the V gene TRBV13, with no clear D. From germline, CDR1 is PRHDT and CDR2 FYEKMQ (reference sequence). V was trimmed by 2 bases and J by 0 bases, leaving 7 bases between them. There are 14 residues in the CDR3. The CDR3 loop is CASSLWYVNTEAFF. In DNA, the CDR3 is TGTGCCAGCAGCTTATGGTACGTGAACACTGAAGCTTTCTTT.

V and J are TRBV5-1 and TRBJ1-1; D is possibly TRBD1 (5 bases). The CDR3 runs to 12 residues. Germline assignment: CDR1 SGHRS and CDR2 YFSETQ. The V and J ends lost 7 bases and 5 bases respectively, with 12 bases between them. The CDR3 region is CASGQGKTEAFF. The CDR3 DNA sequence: TGCGCCAGCGGCCAGGGAAAAACTGAAGCTTTCTTT.

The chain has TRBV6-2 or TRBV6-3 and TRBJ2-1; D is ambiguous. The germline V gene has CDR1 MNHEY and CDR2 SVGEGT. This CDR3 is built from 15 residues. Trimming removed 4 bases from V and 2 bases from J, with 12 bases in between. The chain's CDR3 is CASSSRLATYNEQFF. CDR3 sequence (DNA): TGTGCCAGCAGTTCTCGTTTAGCTACCTACAATGAGCAGTTCTTC.

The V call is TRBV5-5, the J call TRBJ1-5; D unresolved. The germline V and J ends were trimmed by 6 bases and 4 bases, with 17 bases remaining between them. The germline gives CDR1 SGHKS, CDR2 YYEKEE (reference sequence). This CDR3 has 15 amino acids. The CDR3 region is CASTLTNGGNQPQHF. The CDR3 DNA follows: TGTGCCAGCACCCTGACCAACGGAGGGAATCAGCCCCAGCATTTT. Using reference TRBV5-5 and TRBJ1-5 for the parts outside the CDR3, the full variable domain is DAGVTQSPTHLIKTRGQQVTLRCSPISGHKSVSWYQQVLGQGPQFIFQYYEKEERGRGNFPDRFSARQFPNYSSELNVNALLLGDSALYLCASTLTNGGNQPQHFGDGTRLSIL.

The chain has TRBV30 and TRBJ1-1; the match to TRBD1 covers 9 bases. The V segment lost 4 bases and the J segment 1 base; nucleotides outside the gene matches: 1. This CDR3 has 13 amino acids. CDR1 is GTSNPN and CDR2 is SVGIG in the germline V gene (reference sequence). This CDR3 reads CAWTGQGNTEAFF. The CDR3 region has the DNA TGTGCCTGGACGGGACAGGGGAACACTGAAGCTTTCTTT.

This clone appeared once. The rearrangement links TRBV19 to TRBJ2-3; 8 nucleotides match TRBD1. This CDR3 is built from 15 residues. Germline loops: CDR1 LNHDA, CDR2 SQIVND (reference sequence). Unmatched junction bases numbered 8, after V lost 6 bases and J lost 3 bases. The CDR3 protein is CASSPGQGWTDTQYF. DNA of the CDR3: TGTGCCAGTAGCCCTGGACAGGGTTGGACAGATACGCAGTATTTT.

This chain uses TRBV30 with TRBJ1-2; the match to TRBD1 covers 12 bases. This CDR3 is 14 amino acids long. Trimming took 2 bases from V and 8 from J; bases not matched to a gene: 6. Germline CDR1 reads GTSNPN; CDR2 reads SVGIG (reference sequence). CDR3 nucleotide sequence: TGTGCCTGGAGTCCGGGACAGGGGGCACTGGGCTACACCTTC. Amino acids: CAWSPGQGALGYTF.

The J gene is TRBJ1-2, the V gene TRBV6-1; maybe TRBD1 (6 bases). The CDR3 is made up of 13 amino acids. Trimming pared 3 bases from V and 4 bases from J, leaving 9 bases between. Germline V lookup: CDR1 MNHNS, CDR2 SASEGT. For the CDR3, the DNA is TGTGCCAGCAGTGAGGGGGCTTTCTATGGCTACACCTTC. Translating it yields CASSEGAFYGYTF.

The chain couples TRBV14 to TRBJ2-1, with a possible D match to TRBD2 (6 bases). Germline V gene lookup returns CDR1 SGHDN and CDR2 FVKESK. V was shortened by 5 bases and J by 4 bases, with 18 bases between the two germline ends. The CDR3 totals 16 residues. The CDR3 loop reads CASSAGPGEPYNEQFF. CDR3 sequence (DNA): TGTGCCAGCAGCGCCGGGCCGGGAGAGCCTTACAATGAGCAGTTCTTC.

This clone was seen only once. In DNA, the CDR3 is TGTGCCAGCAGCGTAGACGGTGACTCCTATAATTCACCCCTCCACTTT. Translated: CASSVDGDSYNSPLHF. The gene calls are TRBV9 and TRBJ1-6; no reliable D call. The CDR3 has 16 residues. Trimming left V 0 bases short and J 0 bases short, with 7 bases between. CDR1 is SGDLS and CDR2 is YYNGEE in the germline V gene.

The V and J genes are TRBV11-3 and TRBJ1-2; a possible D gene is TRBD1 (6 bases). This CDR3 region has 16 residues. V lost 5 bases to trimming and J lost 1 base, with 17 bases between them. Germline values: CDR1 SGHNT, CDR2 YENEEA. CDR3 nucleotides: TGTGCCAGCAGCCCGGCCTCAGGGGAAATTAACTATGGCTACACCTTC. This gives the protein CASSPASGEINYGYTF.

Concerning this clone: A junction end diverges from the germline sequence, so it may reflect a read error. Here the CDR3 DNA reads TGTGCTAGCAGCTTGGCGGCCACAGATACGCAGTATTTT. Translating gives CASSLAATDTQYF. This sequence joins TRBV7-7 and TRBJ2-3; D is unresolved. The germline gives CDR1 SSHAT, CDR2 FNYEAQ (reference sequence). The CDR3 consists of 13 residues. The full variable domain, its missing parts supplied by reference TRBV7-7 and TRBJ2-3, is GAGVSQSPRYKVTKRGQDVTLRCDPISSHATLYWYQQALGQGPEFLTYFNYEAQPDKSGLPSDRFSAERPEGSISTLTIQRTEQRDSAMYRCASSLAATDTQYFGPGTRLTVL.

CDR3 sequence reads: CASSIDGAPYNEQFF. The CDR3 bases are TGTGCCAGTAGTATAGACGGGGCCCCCTACAATGAGCAGTTCTTC. The chain combines TRBV19 with TRBJ2-1; the D gene could be TRBD1 or TRBD2 (5 bases each). The CDR3 spans 15 residues. CDR1 is LNHDA and CDR2 is SQIVND in the germline V gene (reference sequence). The ends were cut back, 0 bases at V and 2 bases at J, with 8 bases in the middle.